This T cell receptor beta chain emerged from a study of resident and recirculating memory T cells in vitiligo. As for this clone: What it binds is unknown.

Measured with immunoSEQ multiplex PCR; TCRdb has only the in-frame clones, and not every one. Of 55,000 to 75,000 clones listed, approximately 93% are singletons. Trimming at V came to 2 bases and at J to 1 base, leaving 3 bases not matched to a gene. This CDR3 is 15 amino acids long. Germline loops: CDR1 MGHRA, CDR2 YSYEKL. Regarding the study as a whole: Non-conserved TCRs across sites and patients suggested distinct clones per lesion.

The origin of this receptor is a male donor with vitiligo. Sample: blood. The chain is built from TRBV4-1 and TRBJ2-7; TRBD1 aligns across 9 bases. CDR3: CASSQLTGGSYEQYF. In nucleotides, the CDR3 is TGCGCCAGCAGCCAACTGACAGGGGGTTCCTACGAGCAGTACTTC.